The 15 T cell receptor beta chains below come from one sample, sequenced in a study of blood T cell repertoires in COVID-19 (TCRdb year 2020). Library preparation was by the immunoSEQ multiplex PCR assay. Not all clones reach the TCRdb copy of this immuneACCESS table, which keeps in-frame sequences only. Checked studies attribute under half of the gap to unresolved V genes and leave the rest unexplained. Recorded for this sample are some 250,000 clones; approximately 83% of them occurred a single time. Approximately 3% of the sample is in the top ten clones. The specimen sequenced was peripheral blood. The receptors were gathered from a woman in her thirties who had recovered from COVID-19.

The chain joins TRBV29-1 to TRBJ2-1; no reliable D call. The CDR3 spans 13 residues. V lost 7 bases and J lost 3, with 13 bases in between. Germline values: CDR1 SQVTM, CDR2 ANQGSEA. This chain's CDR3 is CSAPRPGYNEQFF. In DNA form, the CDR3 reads TGCAGCGCCCCCCGGCCAGGCTACAATGAGCAGTTCTTC.

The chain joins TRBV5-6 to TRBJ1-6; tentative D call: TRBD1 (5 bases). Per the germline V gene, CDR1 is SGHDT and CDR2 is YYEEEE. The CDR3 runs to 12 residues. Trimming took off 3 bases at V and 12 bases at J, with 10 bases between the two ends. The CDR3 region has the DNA TGTGCCAGCAGCTATACAGGTGGACCCCTCCACTTT. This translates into CASSYTGGPLHF.

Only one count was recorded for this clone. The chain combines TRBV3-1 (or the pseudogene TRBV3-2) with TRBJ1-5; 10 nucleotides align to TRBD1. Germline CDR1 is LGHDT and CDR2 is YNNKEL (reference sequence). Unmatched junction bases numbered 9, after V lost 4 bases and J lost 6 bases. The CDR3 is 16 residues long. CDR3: CASSPHPTGGGQPQHF. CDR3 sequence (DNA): TGTGCCAGCAGCCCACACCCGACAGGGGGCGGTCAGCCCCAGCATTTT.

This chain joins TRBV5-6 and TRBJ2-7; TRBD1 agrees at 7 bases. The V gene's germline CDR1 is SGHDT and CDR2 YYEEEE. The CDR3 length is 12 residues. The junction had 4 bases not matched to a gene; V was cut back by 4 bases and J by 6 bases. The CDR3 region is CASSADRVEQYF. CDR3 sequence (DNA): TGTGCCAGCAGCGCAGACAGGGTCGAGCAGTACTTC. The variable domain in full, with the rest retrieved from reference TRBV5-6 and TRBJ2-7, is DAGVTQSPTHLIKTRGQQVTLRCSPKSGHDTVSWYQQALGQGPQFIFQYYEEEERQRGNFPDRFSGHQFPNYSSELNVNALLLGDSALYLCASSADRVEQYFGPGTRLTVT.

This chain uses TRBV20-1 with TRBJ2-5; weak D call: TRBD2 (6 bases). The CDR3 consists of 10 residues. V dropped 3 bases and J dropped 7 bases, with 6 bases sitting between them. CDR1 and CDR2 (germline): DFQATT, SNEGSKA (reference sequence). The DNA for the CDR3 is TGCAGTGCTAGTAGCGGGACCCAGTACTTC. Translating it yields CSASSGTQYF.

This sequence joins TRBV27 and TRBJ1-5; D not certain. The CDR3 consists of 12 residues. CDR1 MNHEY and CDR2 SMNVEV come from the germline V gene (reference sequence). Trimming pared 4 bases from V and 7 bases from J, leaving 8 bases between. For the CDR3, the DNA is TGTGCCAGCAGTTCCCCAGCGCAGCCCCAGCATTTT. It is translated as CASSSPAQPQHF.

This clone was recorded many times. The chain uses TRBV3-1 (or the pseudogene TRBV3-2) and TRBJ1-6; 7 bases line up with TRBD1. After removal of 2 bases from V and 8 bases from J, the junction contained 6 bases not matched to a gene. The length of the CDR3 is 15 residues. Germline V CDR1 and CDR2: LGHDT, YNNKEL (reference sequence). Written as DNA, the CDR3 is TGTGCCAGCAGCCAACTAGGCCAGGGGGATTCACCCCTCCACTTT. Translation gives CASSQLGQGDSPLHF.

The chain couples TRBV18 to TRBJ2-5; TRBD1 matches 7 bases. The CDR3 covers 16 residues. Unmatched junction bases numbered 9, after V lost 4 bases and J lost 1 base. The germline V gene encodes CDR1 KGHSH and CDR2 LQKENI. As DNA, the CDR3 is TGTGCCAGCTCACTCACCCGACAGGGCGCCCAAGAGACCCAGTACTTC. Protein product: CASSLTRQGAQETQYF.

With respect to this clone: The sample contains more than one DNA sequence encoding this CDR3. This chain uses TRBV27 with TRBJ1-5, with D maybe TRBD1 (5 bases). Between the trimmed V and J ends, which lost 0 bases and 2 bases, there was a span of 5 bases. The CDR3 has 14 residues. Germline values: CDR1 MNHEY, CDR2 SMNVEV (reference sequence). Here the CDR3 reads CASSLSGGNQPQHF. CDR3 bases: TGTGCCAGCAGTTTATCAGGGGGCAATCAGCCCCAGCATTTT.

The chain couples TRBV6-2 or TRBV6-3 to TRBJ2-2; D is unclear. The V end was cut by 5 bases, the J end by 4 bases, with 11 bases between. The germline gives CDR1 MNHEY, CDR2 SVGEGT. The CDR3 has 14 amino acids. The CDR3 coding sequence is TGTGCCAGCAGTCTAGTGGCCCTCACCGGGGAGCTGTTTTTT. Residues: CASSLVALTGELFF.

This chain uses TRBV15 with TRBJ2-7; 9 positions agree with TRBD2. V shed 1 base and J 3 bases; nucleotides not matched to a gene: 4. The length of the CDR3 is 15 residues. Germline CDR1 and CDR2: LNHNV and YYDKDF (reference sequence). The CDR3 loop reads CATSRGTSESYEQYF. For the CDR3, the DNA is TGTGCCACCAGCAGAGGGACTAGCGAGAGCTACGAGCAGTACTTC.

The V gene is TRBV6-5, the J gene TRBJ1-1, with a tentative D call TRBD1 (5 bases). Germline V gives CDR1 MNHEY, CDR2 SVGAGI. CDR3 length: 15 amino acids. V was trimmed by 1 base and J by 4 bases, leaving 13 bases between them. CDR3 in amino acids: CASSYFGGVGTEAFF. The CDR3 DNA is TGTGCCAGCAGTTACTTTGGAGGGGTGGGCACTGAAGCTTTCTTT.

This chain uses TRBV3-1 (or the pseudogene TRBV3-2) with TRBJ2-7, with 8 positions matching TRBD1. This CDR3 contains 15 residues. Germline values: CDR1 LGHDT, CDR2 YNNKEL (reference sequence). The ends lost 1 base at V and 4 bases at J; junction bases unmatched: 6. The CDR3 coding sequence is TGTGCCAGCAGCCAAGCCTCGACAGGGGATTACGAGCAGTACTTC. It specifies CASSQASTGDYEQYF.

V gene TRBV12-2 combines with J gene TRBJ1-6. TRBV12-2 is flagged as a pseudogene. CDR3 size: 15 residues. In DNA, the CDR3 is TGTGCAAGTCGCTTAGCGCGGTACCATAATTCACCCCTCCACTTT. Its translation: CASRLARYHNSPLHF.

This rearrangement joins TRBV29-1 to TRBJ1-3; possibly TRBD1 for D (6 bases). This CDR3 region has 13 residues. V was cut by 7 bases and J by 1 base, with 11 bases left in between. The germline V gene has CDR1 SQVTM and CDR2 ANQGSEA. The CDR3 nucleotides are TGCAGCGCCGAGGGGGTTTCTGGAAACACCATATATTTT. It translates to CSAEGVSGNTIYF.